By share, the clone carrying this TCR beta chain counts as medium-sized. Antigen specificity is unknown. These data belong to a study of early T cells in non-severe SARS-CoV-2 infection. Study-level background: Chains from this unsorted whole-blood bulk RNA could not be paired.

Study-level results: Missing private and CD4 specificities, VDJdb matching favored anti-spike CD8 responses.

The germline CDR1 and CDR2 sequences are SGHVS and FQNEAQ. The V gene lost 2 bases and the J gene lost 1 base, with 12 bases spanning the gap. The CDR3 has 15 residues. Separate cDNA molecules each had unique molecular identifiers attached to them. TCRdb re-called the 5' RACE reads through MiXCR, storing one row per CDR3 protein. The sample has fewer than 30,000 distinct CDR3 sequences; roughly 4.6% are singletons. The sequence was collected from an adult who was a healthcare worker with PCR-confirmed SARS-CoV-2 infection or an uninfected control (not recorded which). The chain carries TRBV7-8 and TRBJ2-7; TRBD1 is a possible D gene (6 bases). The sample taken for sequencing was whole blood. The CDR3 nucleotides read TGTGCCAGCAGCTTACATCAGGGGCCTTCCTACGAGCAGTACTTC. It is translated as CASSLHQGPSYEQYF.